This TCR beta chain was captured in a study of blood T cell repertoires in COVID-19. Turning to the study itself: Samples taken during acute and convalescent COVID-19 were collected in the United States, Italy and Spain. T cells, B-cell-depleted T cells, or PBMCs supplied cDNA or gDNA.

In the authors' workflow: Reference gene primer amplification yielded estimated nucleated cell counts. The data were produced by immunoSEQ multiplex PCR, yet TCRdb's version contains in-frame clones alone and is incomplete. V and J calls and clone size are copied from that table; D and trimming were computed from the DNA. The sample carries 120,000 to 150,000 clones, 70% to 90% recorded once. The V gene end was trimmed by 3 bases and the J gene end by 6 bases; junction bases not matched to a gene: 5. CDR3 length: 13 amino acids. Germline CDR1 KGHSH, CDR2 LQKENI. The V gene is TRBV18, the J gene TRBJ2-7; 7 bases are a match to TRBD2. The TCR comes from a man in his sixties with active or convalescent COVID-19. What was sequenced was peripheral blood. The chain's CDR3 is CASSPFGGGEQYF. CDR3 nucleotides: TGTGCCAGCTCACCCTTTGGGGGGGGCGAGCAGTACTTC. The whole variable domain, remainder taken from reference TRBV18 and TRBJ2-7, is NAGVMQNPRHLVRRRGQEARLRCSPMKGHSHVYWYRQLPEEGLKFMVYLQKENIIDESGMPKERFSAEFPKEGPSILRIQQVVRGDSAAYFCASSPFGGGEQYFGPGTRLTVT.